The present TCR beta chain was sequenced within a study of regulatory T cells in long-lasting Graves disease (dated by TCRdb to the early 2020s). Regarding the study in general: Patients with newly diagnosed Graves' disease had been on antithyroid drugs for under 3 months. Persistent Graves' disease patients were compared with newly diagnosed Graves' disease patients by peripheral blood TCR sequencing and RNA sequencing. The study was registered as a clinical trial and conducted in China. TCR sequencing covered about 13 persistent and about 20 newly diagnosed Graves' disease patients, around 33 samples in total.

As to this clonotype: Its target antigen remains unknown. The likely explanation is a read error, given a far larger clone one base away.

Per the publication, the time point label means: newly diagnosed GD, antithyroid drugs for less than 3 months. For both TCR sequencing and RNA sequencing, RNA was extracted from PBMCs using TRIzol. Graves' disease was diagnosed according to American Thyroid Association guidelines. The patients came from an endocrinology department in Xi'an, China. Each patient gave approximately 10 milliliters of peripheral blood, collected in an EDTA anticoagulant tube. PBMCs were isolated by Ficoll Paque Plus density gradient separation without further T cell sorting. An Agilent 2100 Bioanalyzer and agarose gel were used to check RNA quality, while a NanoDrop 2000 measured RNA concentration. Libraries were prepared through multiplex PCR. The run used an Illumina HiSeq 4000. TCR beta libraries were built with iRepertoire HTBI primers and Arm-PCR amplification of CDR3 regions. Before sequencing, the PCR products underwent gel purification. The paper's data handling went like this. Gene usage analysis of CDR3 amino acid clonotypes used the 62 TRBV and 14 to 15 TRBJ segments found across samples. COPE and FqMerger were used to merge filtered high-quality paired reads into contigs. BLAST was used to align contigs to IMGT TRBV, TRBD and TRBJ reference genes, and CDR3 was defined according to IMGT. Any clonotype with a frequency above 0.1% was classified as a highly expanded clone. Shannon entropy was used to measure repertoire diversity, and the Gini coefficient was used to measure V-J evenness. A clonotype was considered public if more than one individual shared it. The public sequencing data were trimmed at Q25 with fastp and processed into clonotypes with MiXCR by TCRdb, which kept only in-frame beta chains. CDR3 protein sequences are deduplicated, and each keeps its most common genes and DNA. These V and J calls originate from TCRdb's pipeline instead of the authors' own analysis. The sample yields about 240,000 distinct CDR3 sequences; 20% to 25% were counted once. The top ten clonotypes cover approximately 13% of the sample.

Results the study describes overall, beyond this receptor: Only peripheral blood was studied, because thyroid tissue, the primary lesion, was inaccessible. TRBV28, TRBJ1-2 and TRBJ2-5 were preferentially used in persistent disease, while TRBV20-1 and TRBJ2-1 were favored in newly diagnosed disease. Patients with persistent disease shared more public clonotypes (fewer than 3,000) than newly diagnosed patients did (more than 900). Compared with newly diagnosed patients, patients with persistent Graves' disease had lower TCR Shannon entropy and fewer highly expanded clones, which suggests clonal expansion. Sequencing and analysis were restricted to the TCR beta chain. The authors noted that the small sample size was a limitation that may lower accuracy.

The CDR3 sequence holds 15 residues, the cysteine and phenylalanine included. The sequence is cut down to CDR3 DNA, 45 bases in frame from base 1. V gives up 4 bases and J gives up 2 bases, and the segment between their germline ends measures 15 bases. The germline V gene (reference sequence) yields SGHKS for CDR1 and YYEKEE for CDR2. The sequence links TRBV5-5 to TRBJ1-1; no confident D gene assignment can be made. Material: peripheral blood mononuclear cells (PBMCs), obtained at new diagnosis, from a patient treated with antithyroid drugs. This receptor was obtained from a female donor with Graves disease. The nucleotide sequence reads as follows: TGTGCCAGCAGCCTCTCCCGCGGGGTAAACACTGAAGCTTTCTTT. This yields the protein CASSLSRGVNTEAFF.